Following are 3 T cell receptor beta chains from one sample sequenced in a study of blood T cell repertoires in COVID-19. Profiled with immunoSEQ multiplex PCR; TCRdb holds only in-frame clones, not every one. The sample yields a few hundred thousand clones, about nine tenths seen once. The specimen sequenced was peripheral blood. These receptors were obtained from a woman younger than 45 with COVID-19, enrolled during active disease.

In its sample, this clone was seen once. The rearrangement joins TRBV20-1 to TRBJ2-7, with D perhaps matching TRBD2 (5 bases). V was clipped by 3 bases and J by 1 base, with 7 bases between them. This CDR3 region has 12 residues. Germline CDR1 and CDR2: DFQATT and SNEGSKA (reference sequence). CDR3 in amino acids: CSASWTSYEQYV. The CDR3 DNA reads as TGCAGTGCTAGTTGGACTTCCTACGAGCAGTACGTC.

V usage is TRBV7-3 and J usage is TRBJ2-7; TRBD2 agrees at 11 bases. This CDR3 comprises 15 residues. Germline assignment: CDR1 SGHTA and CDR2 FQGTGA. V shed 6 bases and J 3 bases; nucleotides not matched to a gene: 7. The CDR3 region is CASSLLAGEHYEQYF. Here the CDR3 DNA reads TGTGCCAGCAGTTTACTAGCGGGGGAACACTACGAGCAGTACTTC.

This chain links TRBV7-9 with TRBJ2-2; tentative D call: TRBD2 (5 bases). The length of the CDR3 is 12 residues. Germline CDR1 reads SEHNR; CDR2 reads FQNEAQ (reference sequence). Trimming stripped 10 bases from V and 11 bases from J, with 17 bases between. The CDR3 sequence: CATSQPTGELFF. Written as DNA, the CDR3 is TGTGCCACCTCCCAACCCACGGGAGAGCTGTTTTTT.